The clone carrying this T cell receptor beta chain showed up many times. TCRdb reanalysed the 5' RACE reads using MiXCR and keeps one entry per CDR3 protein. There are roughly 110,000 distinct CDR3 sequences in the sample; under 9% occur only once, and roughly 25% lies in the top ten. This sample was taken from a study of T cells after yellow fever vaccination. V was pared by 3 bases and J by 7 bases, with 16 bases between. This CDR3 has 14 amino acids. CDR1 and CDR2 (germline): SGHRS, YFSETQ. The sequenced sample was CD8+ T cells sorted from PBMCs, obtained 45 days after the yellow fever booster vaccination. The TCR originated in a man aged 30-40 years who received the YFV17D yellow fever vaccine. J is TRBJ1-1 and V is TRBV5-1; perhaps TRBD1 as D (5 bases). The DNA for the CDR3 is TGCGCCAGCAGCTACTTAGGGACGCAGAATGAAGCTTTCTTT. This codes for CASSYLGTQNEAFF.